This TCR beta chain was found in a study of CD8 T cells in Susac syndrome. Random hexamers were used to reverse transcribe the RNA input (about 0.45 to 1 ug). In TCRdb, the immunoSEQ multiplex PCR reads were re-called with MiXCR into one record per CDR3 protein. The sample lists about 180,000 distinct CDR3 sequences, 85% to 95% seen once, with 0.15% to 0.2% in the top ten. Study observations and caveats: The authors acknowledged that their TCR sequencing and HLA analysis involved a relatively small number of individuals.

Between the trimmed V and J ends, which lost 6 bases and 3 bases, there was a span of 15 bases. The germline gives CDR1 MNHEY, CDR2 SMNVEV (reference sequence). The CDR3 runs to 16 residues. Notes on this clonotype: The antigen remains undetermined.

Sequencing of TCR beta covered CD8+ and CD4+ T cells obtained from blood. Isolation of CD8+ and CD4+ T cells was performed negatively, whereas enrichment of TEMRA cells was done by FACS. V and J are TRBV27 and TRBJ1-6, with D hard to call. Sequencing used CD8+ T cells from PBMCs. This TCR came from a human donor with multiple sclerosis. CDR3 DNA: TGTGCCAGCAGGCTATTTTGGGGAAACTATAATTCACCCCTCCACTTT. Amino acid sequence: CASRLFWGNYNSPLHF.